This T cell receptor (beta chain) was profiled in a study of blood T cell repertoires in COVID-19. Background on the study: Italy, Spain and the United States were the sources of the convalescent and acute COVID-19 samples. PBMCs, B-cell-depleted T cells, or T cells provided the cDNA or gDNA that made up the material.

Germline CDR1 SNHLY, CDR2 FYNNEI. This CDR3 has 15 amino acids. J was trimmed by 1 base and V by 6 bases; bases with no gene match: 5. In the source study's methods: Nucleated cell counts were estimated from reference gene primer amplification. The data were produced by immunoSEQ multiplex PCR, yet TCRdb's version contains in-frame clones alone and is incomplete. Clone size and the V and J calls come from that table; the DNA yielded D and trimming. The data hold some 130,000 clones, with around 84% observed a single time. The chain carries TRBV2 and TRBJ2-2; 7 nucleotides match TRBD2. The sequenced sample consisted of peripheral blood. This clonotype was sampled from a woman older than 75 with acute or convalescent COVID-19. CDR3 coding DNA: TGTGCCAGCAGGTCGAGCGGGGTGAACACCGGGGAGCTGTTTTTT. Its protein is CASRSSGVNTGELFF.